This T cell receptor beta chain was captured by sequencing in a study of CD8+ T cells in alopecia areata. This sample's treatment: oral pan-JAK inhibitor, 5-10 mg twice daily. Following extraction, RNA underwent reverse transcription to cDNA, which served as the sequencing template. Using immunoSEQ multiplex PCR, the repertoire was profiled, and TCRdb retains in-frame clones only, with some absent. The profile covers roughly 40,000 clones, with around 90% appearing a single time and approximately 17% taken by the ten largest. The receptor's source is a human donor with alopecia areata. Sample: CD8+ T cells sorted from blood, taken at week 24, from a patient treated with tofacitinib.

DNA for the CDR3: TGTGCCATCAGTGAGTCGGGGGGGTTGGACGAGCAGTACTTC. This translates into CAISESGGLDEQYF. The genes are TRBV10-3 and TRBJ2-7; 7 positions agree with TRBD2. The CDR3 totals 14 residues. Germline CDR1 is ENHRY and CDR2 is SYGVKD. Unmatched junction bases numbered 4, after V lost 0 bases and J lost 5 bases.